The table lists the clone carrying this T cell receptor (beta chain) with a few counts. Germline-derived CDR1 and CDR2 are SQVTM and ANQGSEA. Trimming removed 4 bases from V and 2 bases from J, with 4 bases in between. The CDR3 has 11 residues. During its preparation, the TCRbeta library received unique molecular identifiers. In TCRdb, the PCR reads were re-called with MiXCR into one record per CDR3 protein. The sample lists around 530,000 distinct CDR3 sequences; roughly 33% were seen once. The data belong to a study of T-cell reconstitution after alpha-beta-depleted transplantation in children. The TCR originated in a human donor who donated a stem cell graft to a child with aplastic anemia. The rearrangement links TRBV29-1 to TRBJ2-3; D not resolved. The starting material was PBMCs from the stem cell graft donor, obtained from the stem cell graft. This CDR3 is CSVGDTDTQYF. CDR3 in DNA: TGCAGCGTTGGTGACACAGATACGCAGTATTTT.